This T cell receptor (beta chain) was found in a study of cytomegalovirus exposure and HLA in healthy donors. Note on this clone: The antigen is unknown.

Each of the donors was a healthy bone marrow donor. This CDR3 is 13 amino acids long. V lost 5 bases and J 2 bases, leaving 10 bases between the germline ends. The germline V gene has CDR1 SEHNR and CDR2 FQNEAQ (reference sequence). PCR was performed using 60 Vbeta and 13 Jbeta primers. TCRdb's copy holds only in-frame clones and misses some; the assay was immunoSEQ multiplex PCR. The sample table sets out more than 50,000 clones. General observations from the study: There were 150 to 200 TCR beta chains listed as cytomegalovirus-associated.

The chain couples TRBV7-9 to TRBJ2-7, with a tentative D call TRBD1 (5 bases). This clonotype originated in a woman aged 40 to 50 in good health and CMV-seronegative. The sequenced material came from PBMCs. CDR3 in amino acids: CASSQDRTYEQYF. CDR3 nucleotide sequence: TGTGCCAGCAGCCAAGACAGAACCTACGAGCAGTACTTC.